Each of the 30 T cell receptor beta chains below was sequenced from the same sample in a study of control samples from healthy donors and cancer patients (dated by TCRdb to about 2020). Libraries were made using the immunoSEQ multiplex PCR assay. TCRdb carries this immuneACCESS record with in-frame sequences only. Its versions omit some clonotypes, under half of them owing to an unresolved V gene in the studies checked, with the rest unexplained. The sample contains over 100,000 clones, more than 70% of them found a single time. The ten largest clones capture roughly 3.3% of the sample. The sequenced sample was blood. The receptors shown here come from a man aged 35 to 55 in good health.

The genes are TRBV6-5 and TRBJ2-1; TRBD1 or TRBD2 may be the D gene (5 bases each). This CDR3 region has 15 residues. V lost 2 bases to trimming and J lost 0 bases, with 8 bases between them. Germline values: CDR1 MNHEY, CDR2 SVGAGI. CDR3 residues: CASSYEGSSYNEQFF. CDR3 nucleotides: TGTGCCAGCAGTTACGAGGGGAGCTCCTACAATGAGCAGTTCTTC.

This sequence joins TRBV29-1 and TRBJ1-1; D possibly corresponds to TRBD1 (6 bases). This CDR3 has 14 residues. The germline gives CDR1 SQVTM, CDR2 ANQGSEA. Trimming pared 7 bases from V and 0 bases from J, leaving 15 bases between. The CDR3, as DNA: TGCAGCGCCACGGGGGGGCCCATGAACACTGAAGCTTTCTTT. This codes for CSATGGPMNTEAFF.

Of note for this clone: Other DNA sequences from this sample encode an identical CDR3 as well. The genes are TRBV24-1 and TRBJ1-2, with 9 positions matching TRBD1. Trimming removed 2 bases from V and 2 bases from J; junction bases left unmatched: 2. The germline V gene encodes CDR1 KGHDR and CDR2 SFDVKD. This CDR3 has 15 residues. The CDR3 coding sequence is TGTGCCACCAGTGATTCGGGACAGGGAAACTATGGCTACACCTTC. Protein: CATSDSGQGNYGYTF.

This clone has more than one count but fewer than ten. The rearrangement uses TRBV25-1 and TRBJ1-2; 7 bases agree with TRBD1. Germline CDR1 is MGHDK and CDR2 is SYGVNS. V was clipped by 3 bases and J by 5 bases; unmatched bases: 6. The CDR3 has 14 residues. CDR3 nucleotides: TGTGCCAGCAGTGACGGGACAGCGCATTATGGCTACACCTTC. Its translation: CASSDGTAHYGYTF.

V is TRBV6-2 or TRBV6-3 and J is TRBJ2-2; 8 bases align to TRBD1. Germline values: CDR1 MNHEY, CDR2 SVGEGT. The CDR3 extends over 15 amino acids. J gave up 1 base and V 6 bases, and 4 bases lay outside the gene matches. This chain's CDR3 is CASSTDRVNTGELFF. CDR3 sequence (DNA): TGTGCCAGCAGCACGGACAGGGTGAACACCGGGGAGCTGTTTTTT.

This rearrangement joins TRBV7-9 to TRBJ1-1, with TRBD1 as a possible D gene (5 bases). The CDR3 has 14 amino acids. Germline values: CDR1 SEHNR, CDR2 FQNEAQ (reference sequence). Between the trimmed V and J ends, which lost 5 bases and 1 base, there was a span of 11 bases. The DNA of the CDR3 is TGTGCCAGCAGCCTGGACACCCGGAACACTGAAGCTTTCTTT. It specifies CASSLDTRNTEAFF.

This chain's CDR3 is CASSFDSYEQYF. As DNA, the CDR3 is TGTGCCAGCAGTTTTGACTCCTACGAGCAGTACTTC. The chain recombines TRBV12-3 or TRBV12-4 with TRBJ2-7, with D unresolved. CDR3 length: 12 residues. Trimming shortened V by 3 bases and J by 0 bases, and 3 bases separated the two germline ends.

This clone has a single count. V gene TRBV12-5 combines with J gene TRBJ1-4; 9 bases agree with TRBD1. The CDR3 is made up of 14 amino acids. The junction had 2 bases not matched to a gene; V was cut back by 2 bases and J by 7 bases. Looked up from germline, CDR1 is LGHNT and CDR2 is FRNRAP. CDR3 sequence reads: CASGLTGGLEKLFF. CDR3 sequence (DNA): TGTGCTAGTGGTTTGACAGGGGGCCTTGAAAAACTGTTTTTT.

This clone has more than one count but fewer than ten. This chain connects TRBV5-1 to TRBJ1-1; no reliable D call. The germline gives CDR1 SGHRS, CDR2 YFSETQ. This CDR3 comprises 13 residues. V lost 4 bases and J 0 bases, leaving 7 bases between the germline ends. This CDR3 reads CASSPGLNTEAFF. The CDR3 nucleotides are TGCGCCAGCAGCCCAGGACTGAACACTGAAGCTTTCTTT.

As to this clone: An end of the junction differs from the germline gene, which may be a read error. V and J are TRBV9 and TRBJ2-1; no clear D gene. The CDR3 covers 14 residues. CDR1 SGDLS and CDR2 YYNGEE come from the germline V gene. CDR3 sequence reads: CASSVGNSNNEQFF. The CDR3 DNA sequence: TGTGCCAGCAGCGTAGGTAACTCCAACAATGAGCAGTTCTTC.

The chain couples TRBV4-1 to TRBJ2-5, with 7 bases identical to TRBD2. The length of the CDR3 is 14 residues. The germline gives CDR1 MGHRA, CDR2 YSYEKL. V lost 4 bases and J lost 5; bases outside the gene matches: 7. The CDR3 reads CASSPQHGRETQYF. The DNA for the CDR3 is TGCGCCAGCAGCCCGCAACACGGGAGGGAGACCCAGTACTTC.

Here the CDR3 DNA reads TGTGCCAGCAGCAGAACAGGGGGCAGCACTGAAGCTTTCTTT. Amino acids: CASSRTGGSTEAFF. The chain joins TRBV7-9 to TRBJ1-1, with 9 bases fitting TRBD1. Germline trimming cut 5 bases from V and 4 bases from J; bases unmatched to any gene: 5. CDR3 size: 14 residues. The germline V gene has CDR1 SEHNR and CDR2 FQNEAQ (reference sequence).

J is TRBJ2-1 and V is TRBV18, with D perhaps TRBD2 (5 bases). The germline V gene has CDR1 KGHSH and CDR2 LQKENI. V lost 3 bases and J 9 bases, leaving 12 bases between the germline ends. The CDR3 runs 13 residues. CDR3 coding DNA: TGTGCCAGCTCACCTTTGGCGGGCGGTGAGCAGTTCTTC. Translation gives CASSPLAGGEQFF.

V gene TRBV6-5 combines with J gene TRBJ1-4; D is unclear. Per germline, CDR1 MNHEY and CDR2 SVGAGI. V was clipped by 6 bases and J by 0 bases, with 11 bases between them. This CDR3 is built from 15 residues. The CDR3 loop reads CASRRTPATNEKLFF. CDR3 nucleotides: TGTGCCAGCAGGCGGACGCCAGCAACTAATGAAAAACTGTTTTTT.

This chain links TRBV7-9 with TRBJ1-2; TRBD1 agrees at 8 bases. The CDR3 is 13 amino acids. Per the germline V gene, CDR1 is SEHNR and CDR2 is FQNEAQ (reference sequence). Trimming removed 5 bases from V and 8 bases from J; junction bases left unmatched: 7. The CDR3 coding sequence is TGTGCCAGCAGCGGTGGGACAGGTTGGGGCTACACCTTC. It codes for CASSGGTGWGYTF.

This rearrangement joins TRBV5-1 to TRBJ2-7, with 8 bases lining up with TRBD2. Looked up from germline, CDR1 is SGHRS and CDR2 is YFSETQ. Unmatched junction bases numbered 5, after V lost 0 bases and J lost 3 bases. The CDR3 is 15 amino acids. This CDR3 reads CASSLDGTSYYEQYF. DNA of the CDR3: TGCGCCAGCAGCTTGGACGGGACTAGTTACTACGAGCAGTACTTC.

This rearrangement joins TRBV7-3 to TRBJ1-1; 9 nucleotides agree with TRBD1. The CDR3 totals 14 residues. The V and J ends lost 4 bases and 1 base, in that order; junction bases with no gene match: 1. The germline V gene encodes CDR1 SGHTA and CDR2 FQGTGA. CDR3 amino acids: CASSWGQGNTEAFF. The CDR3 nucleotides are TGTGCCAGCAGCTGGGGACAGGGGAACACTGAAGCTTTCTTT. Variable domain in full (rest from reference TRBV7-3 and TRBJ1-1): GAGVSQTPSNKVTEKGKYVELRCDPISGHTALYWYRQSLGQGPEFLIYFQGTGAADDSGLPNDRFFAVRPEGSVSTLKIQRTERGDSAVYLCASSWGQGNTEAFFGQGTRLTVV.

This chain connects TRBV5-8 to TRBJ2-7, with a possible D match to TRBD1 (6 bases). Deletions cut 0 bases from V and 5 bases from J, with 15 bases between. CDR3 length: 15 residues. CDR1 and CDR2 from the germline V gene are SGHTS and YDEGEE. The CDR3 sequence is CASSLGPSRGNEQYF. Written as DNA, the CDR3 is TGTGCCAGCAGCTTGGGTCCGAGCAGGGGTAACGAGCAGTACTTC.

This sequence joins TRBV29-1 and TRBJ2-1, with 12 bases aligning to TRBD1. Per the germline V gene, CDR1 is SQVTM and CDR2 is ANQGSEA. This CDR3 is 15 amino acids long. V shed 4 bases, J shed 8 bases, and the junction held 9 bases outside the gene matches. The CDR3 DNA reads TGCAGCGTTGTTCCGCCGGGACAGGGGGCTGATGAGCAGTTCTTC. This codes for CSVVPPGQGADEQFF.

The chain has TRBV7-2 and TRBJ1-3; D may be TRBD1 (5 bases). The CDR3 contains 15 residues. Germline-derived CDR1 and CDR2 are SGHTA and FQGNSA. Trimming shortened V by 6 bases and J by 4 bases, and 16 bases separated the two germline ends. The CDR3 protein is CASRPGGPRGNTIYF. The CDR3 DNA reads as TGTGCCAGCAGGCCCGGGGGTCCAAGAGGAAACACCATATATTTT.

In nucleotides, the CDR3 is TGTGCCAGCAGTTATGACAGCTCGAACACTGAAGCTTTCTTT. Translation: CASSYDSSNTEAFF. The gene calls are TRBV9 and TRBJ1-1; a possible D gene is TRBD1 (5 bases). The germline CDR1 and CDR2 sequences are SGDLS and YYNGEE. The CDR3 sequence is 14 residues long. Trimming cost V 5 bases and J 1 base, with 12 bases left between them.

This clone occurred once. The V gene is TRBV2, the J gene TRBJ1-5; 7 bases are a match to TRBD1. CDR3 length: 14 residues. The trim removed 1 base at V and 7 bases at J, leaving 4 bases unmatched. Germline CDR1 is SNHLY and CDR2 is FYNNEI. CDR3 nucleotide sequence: TGTGCCAGCAGTGAAGGACAGGGAGGACAGCCCCAGCATTTT. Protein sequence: CASSEGQGGQPQHF.

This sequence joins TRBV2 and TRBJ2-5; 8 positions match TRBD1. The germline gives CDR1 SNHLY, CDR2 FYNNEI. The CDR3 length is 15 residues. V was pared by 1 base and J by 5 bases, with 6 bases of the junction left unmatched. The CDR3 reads CASSEEQGAGETQYF. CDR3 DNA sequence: TGTGCCAGCAGTGAAGAGCAGGGGGCGGGGGAGACCCAGTACTTC.

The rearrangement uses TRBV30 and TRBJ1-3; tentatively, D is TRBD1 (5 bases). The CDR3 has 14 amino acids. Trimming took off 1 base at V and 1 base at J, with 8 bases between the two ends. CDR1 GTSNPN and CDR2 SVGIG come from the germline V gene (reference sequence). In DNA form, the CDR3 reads TGTGCCTGGAGTGCAGGGTCTTCTGGAAACACCATATATTTT. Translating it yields CAWSAGSSGNTIYF.

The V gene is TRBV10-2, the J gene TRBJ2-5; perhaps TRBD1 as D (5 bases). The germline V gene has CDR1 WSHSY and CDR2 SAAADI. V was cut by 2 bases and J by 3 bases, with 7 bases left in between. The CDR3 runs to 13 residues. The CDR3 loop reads CASSERGKETQYF. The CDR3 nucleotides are TGCGCCAGCAGTGAGAGGGGAAAAGAGACCCAGTACTTC.

Here the CDR3 reads CASSSSGLRSPLHF. The CDR3 region has the DNA TGTGCCAGCAGCTCTTCAGGGTTACGCTCACCCCTCCACTTT. This chain uses TRBV5-6 with TRBJ1-6, with D perhaps matching TRBD1 (5 bases). Trimming took 3 bases from V and 10 from J, leaving 14 bases between them. Germline V lookup: CDR1 SGHDT, CDR2 YYEEEE. The CDR3 has 14 amino acids. The full variable domain, in which reference TRBV5-6 and TRBJ1-6 provide the parts outside the CDR3, is DAGVTQSPTHLIKTRGQQVTLRCSPKSGHDTVSWYQQALGQGPQFIFQYYEEEERQRGNFPDRFSGHQFPNYSSELNVNALLLGDSALYLCASSSSGLRSPLHFGNGTRLTVT.

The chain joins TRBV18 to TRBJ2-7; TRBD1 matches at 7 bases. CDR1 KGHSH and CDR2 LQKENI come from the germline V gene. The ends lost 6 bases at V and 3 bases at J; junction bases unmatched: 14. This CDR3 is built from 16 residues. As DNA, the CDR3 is TGTGCCAGCTCTCATACTGACAGGGTCACAGTCTACGAGCAGTACTTC. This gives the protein CASSHTDRVTVYEQYF. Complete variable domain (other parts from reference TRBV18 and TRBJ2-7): NAGVMQNPRHLVRRRGQEARLRCSPMKGHSHVYWYRQLPEEGLKFMVYLQKENIIDESGMPKERFSAEFPKEGPSILRIQQVVRGDSAAYFCASSHTDRVTVYEQYFGPGTRLTVT.

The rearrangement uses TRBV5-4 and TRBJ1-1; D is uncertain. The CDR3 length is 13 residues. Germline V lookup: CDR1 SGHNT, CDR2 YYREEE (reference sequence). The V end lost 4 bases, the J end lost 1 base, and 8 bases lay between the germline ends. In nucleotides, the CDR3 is TGTGCCAGCAGCGGACGGTCGAACACTGAAGCTTTCTTT. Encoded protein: CASSGRSNTEAFF.

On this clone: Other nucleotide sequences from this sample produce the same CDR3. Here the CDR3 reads CSVAGTANTEAFF. The CDR3 nucleotides are TGCAGCGTTGCAGGTACCGCGAACACTGAAGCTTTCTTT. V gene TRBV29-1 combines with J gene TRBJ1-1; D unresolved. Trimming shortened V by 4 bases and J by 1 base, and 10 bases separated the two germline ends. Per the germline V gene, CDR1 is SQVTM and CDR2 is ANQGSEA. The CDR3 covers 13 residues.

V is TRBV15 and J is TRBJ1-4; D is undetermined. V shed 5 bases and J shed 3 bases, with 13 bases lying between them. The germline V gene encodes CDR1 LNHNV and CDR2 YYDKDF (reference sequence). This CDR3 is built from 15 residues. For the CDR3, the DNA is TGTGCCACCAGCGAGGGAATGGGCCCTAATGAAAAACTGTTTTTT. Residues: CATSEGMGPNEKLFF.